This TCR beta chain was recovered during a study of blood T cell repertoires in COVID-19. This CDR3 region has 14 residues. The V segment lost 4 bases and the J segment 4 bases; nucleotides outside the gene matches: 4. Germline V lookup: CDR1 MGHDK, CDR2 SYGVNS. Participants were aged 18 to 89 years from approximately 25 US areas. In the original analysis: From reference gene primer amplification, estimates of nucleated cell counts were derived. The protocol was immunoSEQ multiplex PCR, while the TCRdb copy is restricted to in-frame clones and leaves out a portion. V and J calls and clone size are as listed in that table; D and trimming were resolved from the DNA. This sample has about 500,000 clones, with about 85% found just once.

The specimen sequenced was PBMCs or T cells enriched from blood (not recorded which). V and J are TRBV25-1 and TRBJ2-1; TRBD2 matches 7 bases. The TCR comes from a young woman who had recovered from COVID-19. The CDR3 protein is CASSGAGPYNEQFF. CDR3 nucleotides: TGTGCCAGCAGTGGAGCGGGACCGTACAATGAGCAGTTCTTC.